These 32 T cell receptor beta chains originate from one sample sequenced in a study of blood T cell repertoires in COVID-19. The table came from immunoSEQ multiplex PCR; TCRdb's copy has only in-frame clones and leaves some out. The table lists 200,000 to 250,000 clones, approximately 85% of them singletons. The specimen sequenced was peripheral blood. The source of these receptors is a woman aged 65 to 85 with acute or convalescent COVID-19.

The chain couples TRBV6-5 to TRBJ1-1; no definite D call. V lost 5 bases, J lost 4 bases, and 11 bases lay in between. Germline-derived CDR1 and CDR2 are MNHEY and SVGAGI. This CDR3 has 13 amino acids. This chain's CDR3 is CASSPRQTTEAFF. CDR3 sequence (DNA): TGTGCCAGCAGTCCCCGACAAACCACTGAAGCTTTCTTT.

Notes on this clone: Mismatch with germline at one junction end may stem from a read error. At the DNA level, this CDR3 is encoded by other sequences in the same sample as well. The chain joins TRBV18 to TRBJ2-7; tentatively, D is TRBD1 (6 bases). Germline CDR1 reads KGHSH; CDR2 reads LQKENI. The CDR3 sequence is 15 residues long. CDR3 amino acids: CASSPPNRDGWEQYF. As DNA, the CDR3 is TGTGCCAGCTCGCCACCGAACAGGGATGGGTGGGAGCAGTACTTC. Full variable domain (remainder filled in from reference TRBV18 and TRBJ2-7): NAGVMQNPRHLVRRRGQEARLRCSPMKGHSHVYWYRQLPEEGLKFMVYLQKENIIDESGMPKERFSAEFPKEGPSILRIQQVVRGDSAAYFCASSPPNRDGWEQYFGPGTRLTVT.

This clone occurred once. The gene calls are TRBV30 and TRBJ1-5; TRBD1 matches at 9 bases. Germline V CDR1 and CDR2: GTSNPN, SVGIG (reference sequence). The CDR3 is 16 residues long. V was clipped by 3 bases and J by 4 bases; unmatched bases: 10. CDR3 DNA sequence: TGTGCCTGGAGGAGGGCCGGGACAGGGATAAATCAGCCCCAGCATTTT. It yields the protein CAWRRAGTGINQPQHF. The full variable domain, in which reference TRBV30 and TRBJ1-5 provide the parts outside the CDR3, is SQTIHQWPATLVQPVGSPLSLECTVEGTSNPNLYWYRQAAGRGLQLLFYSVGIGQISSEVPQNLSASRPQDRQFILSSKKLLLSDSGFYLCAWRRAGTGINQPQHFGDGTRLSIL.

The V call is TRBV12-3 or TRBV12-4, the J call TRBJ2-3, with D possibly matching TRBD2 (6 bases). The V end was cut by 3 bases, the J end by 4 bases, with 8 bases between. CDR3 length equals 13 residues. As DNA, the CDR3 is TGTGCCAGCAGTTTTTGGGGGGCAGATACGCAGTATTTT. It specifies CASSFWGADTQYF.

This sequence joins TRBV2 and TRBJ1-5; possibly TRBD1 for D (5 bases). The CDR3 totals 14 residues. Germline lookup yields CDR1 SNHLY and CDR2 FYNNEI. Trimming took off 7 bases at V and 4 bases at J, with 14 bases between the two ends. This CDR3 is CASNLGEGNQPQHF. CDR3 DNA sequence: TGTGCCAGCAACTTAGGGGAGGGGAATCAGCCCCAGCATTTT.

This chain connects TRBV6-5 to TRBJ2-1, with TRBD1 matching 10 bases. This CDR3 spans 15 amino acids. Germline loops: CDR1 MNHEY, CDR2 SVGAGI. V lost 4 bases and J lost 6; bases outside the gene matches: 6. CDR3: CASSSAGTGVNEQFF. CDR3 nucleotide sequence: TGTGCCAGCAGTTCCGCCGGGACAGGGGTCAATGAGCAGTTCTTC.

The chain employs TRBV3-1 (or the pseudogene TRBV3-2) and TRBJ2-1, with D uncertain. Germline CDR1 and CDR2: LGHDT and YNNKEL (reference sequence). V dropped 4 bases and J dropped 0 bases, with 4 bases sitting between them. The CDR3 consists of 13 residues. The CDR3 sequence is CASSPGSYNEQFF. Written as DNA, the CDR3 is TGTGCCAGCAGCCCGGGCTCCTACAATGAGCAGTTCTTC.

The chain has TRBV7-7 and TRBJ2-1; 9 bases map to TRBD1. CDR1 is SSHAT, CDR2 FNYEAQ, per germline (reference sequence). CDR3 length: 15 residues. With V trimmed by 5 bases and J by 3 bases, 5 bases remained unmatched. CDR3 in amino acids: CASSQGTGNYNEQFF. CDR3 DNA: TGTGCCAGCAGCCAAGGGACAGGGAACTACAATGAGCAGTTCTTC.

Comments on this clone: A junction boundary mismatches the germline segment, possibly from a read error. The rearrangement links TRBV5-1 to TRBJ1-2, with D possibly being TRBD1 (5 bases). The length of the CDR3 is 13 residues. From germline, CDR1 is SGHRS and CDR2 YFSETQ. The CDR3, as DNA: TGCGCCAGCGGCTTGGGGGGAGACTATGGCTACACCTTC. Translated, it gives CASGLGGDYGYTF.

The DNA for the CDR3 is TGTGCCAGCAGCTTAGGCGGGGGTGGATTCTACGAGCAGTACTTC. Translation: CASSLGGGGFYEQYF. The chain couples TRBV7-2 to TRBJ2-7, with 7 bases lining up with TRBD2. Germline V gives CDR1 SGHTA, CDR2 FQGNSA. This CDR3 has 15 residues. V dropped 1 base and J dropped 3; count of bases not matched to a gene: 6. The full variable domain, in which reference TRBV7-2 and TRBJ2-7 provide the parts outside the CDR3, is GAGVSQSPSNKVTEKGKDVELRCDPISGHTALYWYRQSLGQGLEFLIYFQGNSAPDKSGLPSDRFSAERTGGSVSTLTIQRTQQEDSAVYLCASSLGGGGFYEQYFGPGTRLTVT.

The chain links TRBV4-1 to TRBJ1-2, with D maybe TRBD1 (5 bases). The CDR3 length is 15 residues. In germline, CDR1 is MGHRA, CDR2 YSYEKL. V was clipped by 4 bases and J by 2 bases, with 14 bases between them. This CDR3 is CASSPEAGVNYGYTF. The CDR3 region has the DNA TGCGCCAGCAGCCCGGAAGCGGGGGTAAACTATGGCTACACCTTC.

This clone has more than one count but fewer than ten. CDR3 in amino acids: CSVSRTNTEAFF. CDR3 DNA: TGCAGCGTATCCAGGACAAACACTGAAGCTTTCTTT. The chain carries TRBV29-1 and TRBJ1-1, with a tentative D call TRBD1 (5 bases). The V gene's germline CDR1 is SQVTM and CDR2 ANQGSEA. The CDR3 length is 12 residues. V was cut by 6 bases and J by 2 bases, with 10 bases left in between.

CDR3 sequence: CATLLRGNEKLFF. CDR3 DNA sequence: TGTGCCACCCTGCTTCGAGGTAATGAAAAACTGTTTTTT. The chain is built from TRBV28 and TRBJ1-4; D not certain. The V end was cut by 10 bases, the J end by 4 bases, with 13 bases between. The CDR3 runs to 13 residues. Germline CDR1 and CDR2: MDHEN and SYDVKM.

V gene TRBV5-1 combines with J gene TRBJ1-4; 7 bases line up with TRBD1. From germline, CDR1 is SGHRS and CDR2 YFSETQ. The CDR3 length is 14 residues. The V gene end was trimmed by 4 bases and the J gene end by 3 bases; junction bases not matched to a gene: 3. CDR3 sequence (DNA): TGCGCCAGCAGCGGGGGACAGCCTAATGAAAAACTGTTTTTT. Translation gives CASSGGQPNEKLFF.

J is TRBJ1-6 and V is TRBV7-9; no definite D call. CDR1 and CDR2 from the germline V gene are SEHNR and FQNEAQ (reference sequence). V lost 8 bases and J lost 2, with 13 bases in between. The CDR3 covers 15 residues. In DNA, the CDR3 is TGTGCCAGCGTCGAGCGGGCGACCTATAATTCACCCCTCCACTTT. This gives the protein CASVERATYNSPLHF. The full variable domain, rest sourced from reference TRBV7-9 and TRBJ1-6, is DTGVSQNPRHKITKRGQNVTFRCDPISEHNRLYWYRQTLGQGPEFLTYFQNEAQLEKSRLLSDRFSAERPKGSFSTLEIQRTEQGDSAMYLCASVERATYNSPLHFGNGTRLTVT.

The chain has TRBV19 and TRBJ1-6; D is perhaps TRBD1 (5 bases). The V end lost 5 bases, the J end lost 0 bases, and 11 bases lay between the germline ends. CDR3 length: 16 amino acids. In germline, CDR1 is LNHDA, CDR2 SQIVND (reference sequence). CDR3 region: CASSAGGVSYNSPLHF. CDR3 DNA sequence: TGTGCCAGTAGTGCCGGGGGGGTCTCCTATAATTCACCCCTCCACTTT. Based on the CDR3 plus reference TRBV19 and TRBJ1-6, the full variable domain is DGGITQSPKYLFRKEGQNVTLSCEQNLNHDAMYWYRQDPGQGLRLIYYSQIVNDFQKGDIAEGYSVSREKKESFPLTVTSAQKNPTAFYLCASSAGGVSYNSPLHFGNGTRLTVT.

J is TRBJ2-3 and V is TRBV2, with 7 bases lining up with TRBD2. The germline gives CDR1 SNHLY, CDR2 FYNNEI. With V trimmed by 4 bases and J by 2 bases, 6 bases remained unmatched. The CDR3 is 15 amino acids. CDR3 coding DNA: TGTGCCAGCAGTGTCGGGGGGACCTACACAGATACGCAGTATTTT. Residues: CASSVGGTYTDTQYF.

The chain is built from TRBV15 and TRBJ2-3; D call uncertain. Trimming shortened V by 10 bases and J by 8 bases, and 10 bases separated the two germline ends. The CDR3 runs to 10 residues. Germline loops: CDR1 LNHNV, CDR2 YYDKDF (reference sequence). CDR3 coding DNA: TGTGCCATCTTGGCTGGTACGCAGTATTTT. Amino acid sequence: CAILAGTQYF.

The gene calls are TRBV9 and TRBJ2-1, with a possible D match to TRBD2 (6 bases). The germline CDR1 and CDR2 sequences are SGDLS and YYNGEE. The CDR3 is made up of 14 amino acids. V lost 3 bases, J lost 6 bases, and 13 bases lay in between. The CDR3: CASSGLVLPNEQFF. The CDR3 nucleotides are TGTGCCAGCAGCGGACTAGTCCTCCCCAATGAGCAGTTCTTC. The full variable domain, completed using reference TRBV9 and TRBJ2-1, is DSGVTQTPKHLITATGQRVTLRCSPRSGDLSVYWYQQSLDQGLQFLIQYYNGEERAKGNILERFSAQQFPDLHSELNLSSLELGDSALYFCASSGLVLPNEQFFGPGTRLTVL.

The V and J genes are TRBV13 and TRBJ1-1, with 7 bases matching TRBD1. The length of the CDR3 is 13 residues. The V gene end was trimmed by 4 bases and the J gene end by 11 bases; junction bases not matched to a gene: 10. Germline-derived CDR1 and CDR2 are PRHDT and FYEKMQ (reference sequence). The chain's CDR3 is CASSSKYRGNAFF. In DNA, the CDR3 is TGTGCCAGCAGCTCAAAATACAGGGGTAACGCTTTCTTT. Complete variable domain (other parts from reference TRBV13 and TRBJ1-1): AAGVIQSPRHLIKEKRETATLKCYPIPRHDTVYWYQQGPGQDPQFLISFYEKMQSDKGSIPDRFSAQQFSDYHSELNMSSLELGDSALYFCASSSKYRGNAFFGQGTRLTVV.

V is TRBV29-1 and J is TRBJ1-2; 7 bases line up with TRBD1. V was clipped by 4 bases and J by 4 bases; unmatched bases: 6. The CDR3 length is 13 residues. From germline, CDR1 is SQVTM and CDR2 ANQGSEA. The DNA for the CDR3 is TGCAGCGTTGCTACAGGGGTGGGCTATGGCTACACCTTC. It is translated as CSVATGVGYGYTF.

With regard to this clone: The same CDR3 is also encoded by other DNA sequences in this sample. V usage is TRBV18 and J usage is TRBJ2-1; tentatively, D is TRBD2 (5 bases). CDR3 length: 14 amino acids. Trimming took off 3 bases at V and 6 bases at J, with 12 bases between the two ends. CDR1 KGHSH and CDR2 LQKENI come from the germline V gene. CDR3 sequence: CASSPGLAPNEQFF. CDR3 sequence (DNA): TGTGCCAGCTCACCTGGCCTAGCCCCCAATGAGCAGTTCTTC. Full variable domain (outside the CDR3, taken from reference TRBV18 and TRBJ2-1): NAGVMQNPRHLVRRRGQEARLRCSPMKGHSHVYWYRQLPEEGLKFMVYLQKENIIDESGMPKERFSAEFPKEGPSILRIQQVVRGDSAAYFCASSPGLAPNEQFFGPGTRLTVL.

The rearrangement joins TRBV23-1 to TRBJ1-2; 8 nucleotides match TRBD1. TRBV23-1 falls under the ORF class, with uncertain function. The ends lost 0 bases at V and 5 bases at J; junction bases unmatched: 5. The CDR3 loop spans 15 amino acids. The CDR3 protein is CASSQSGTGRYGYTF. The DNA of the CDR3 is TGCGCCAGCAGTCAATCGGGGACAGGCCGTTATGGCTACACCTTC.

The CDR3 coding sequence is TGTGCCAGCAGTGAAGGGACAGGGTATTACGAGCAGTACTTC. Its protein is CASSEGTGYYEQYF. The chain links TRBV2 to TRBJ2-7; 8 positions agree with TRBD1. Per germline, CDR1 SNHLY and CDR2 FYNNEI. The V gene end was trimmed by 1 base and the J gene end by 4 bases; junction bases not matched to a gene: 3. CDR3 length equals 14 residues.

This chain links TRBV5-6 with TRBJ1-1; D possibly corresponds to TRBD1 (6 bases). CDR1 and CDR2 (germline): SGHDT, YYEEEE. V was clipped by 3 bases and J by 5 bases, with 11 bases between them. This CDR3 comprises 13 residues. This CDR3 reads CASSSVGGTEAFF. CDR3 in DNA: TGTGCCAGCAGCTCCGTAGGGGGAACTGAAGCTTTCTTT. The whole variable domain, filled in from reference TRBV5-6 and TRBJ1-1, reads DAGVTQSPTHLIKTRGQQVTLRCSPKSGHDTVSWYQQALGQGPQFIFQYYEEEERQRGNFPDRFSGHQFPNYSSELNVNALLLGDSALYLCASSSVGGTEAFFGQGTRLTVV.

The chain links TRBV4-3 to TRBJ1-5, with D unresolved. CDR1 is LGHNA and CDR2 is YSLEER in the germline V gene. Deletions cut 0 bases from V and 6 bases from J, with 6 bases between. The CDR3 loop spans 13 amino acids. CDR3 in DNA: TGCGCCAGCAGCCAAGAGTTAGCTCAGCCCCAGCATTTT. Protein sequence: CASSQELAQPQHF.

The rearrangement joins TRBV28 to TRBJ1-2; maybe TRBD1 (6 bases). The CDR3 length is 13 residues. Trimming left V 1 base short and J 5 bases short, with 8 bases between. Per germline, CDR1 MDHEN and CDR2 SYDVKM. CDR3 sequence: CASSLSRGYGYTF. CDR3 bases: TGTGCCAGCAGTTTATCCAGGGGATATGGCTACACCTTC.

This clone was recorded a few times. This sequence joins TRBV6-6 and TRBJ1-2, with D possibly TRBD1 on 5 matching bases. This CDR3 is 13 amino acids long. CDR1 is MNHNY and CDR2 is SVGAGI in the germline V gene (reference sequence). Trimming cost V 6 bases and J 8 bases, with 16 bases left between them. In DNA form, the CDR3 reads TGTGCCAGCAGCAGAGGTCAGGGTGAGGGCTACACCTTC. Its translation: CASSRGQGEGYTF.

CDR3 nucleotide sequence: TGCGCCAGCAGCCAAGAGGGAGGGACCTACGAGCAGTACTTC. It codes for CASSQEGGTYEQYF. This chain uses TRBV4-3 with TRBJ2-7; 7 bases map to TRBD2. The CDR3 consists of 14 residues. Germline-derived CDR1 and CDR2 are LGHNA and YSLEER. V shed 0 bases and J 2 bases; nucleotides not matched to a gene: 1.

J is TRBJ2-7 and V is TRBV2, with D maybe TRBD1 (6 bases). CDR3 length: 14 residues. The V end lost 3 bases, the J end lost 2 bases, and 11 bases lay between the germline ends. From germline, CDR1 is SNHLY and CDR2 FYNNEI. CDR3 residues: CASSDGRGTYEQYF. In DNA, the CDR3 is TGTGCCAGCAGTGATGGCAGGGGAACCTACGAGCAGTACTTC.

This clone has a single count. The chain joins TRBV9 to TRBJ1-2; TRBD1 aligns across 7 bases. The CDR3 runs 16 residues. Germline CDR1 SGDLS, CDR2 YYNGEE. V lost 0 bases to trimming and J lost 9 bases; unmatched junction nucleotides: 14. The DNA for the CDR3 is TGTGCCAGCAGCGTAGAGGTTAGAGGGGGCATCCGTAGCTACACCTTC. Its translation: CASSVEVRGGIRSYTF.

V gene TRBV19 combines with J gene TRBJ1-5; possible D gene TRBD1, 6 bases. The length of the CDR3 is 16 residues. V was cut by 7 bases and J by 4 bases, with 20 bases left in between. Germline CDR1 reads LNHDA; CDR2 reads SQIVND (reference sequence). CDR3 loop: CASTTSRGRGNQPQHF. The CDR3 DNA follows: TGTGCCAGTACCACTTCACGGGGCAGGGGAAATCAGCCCCAGCATTTT.